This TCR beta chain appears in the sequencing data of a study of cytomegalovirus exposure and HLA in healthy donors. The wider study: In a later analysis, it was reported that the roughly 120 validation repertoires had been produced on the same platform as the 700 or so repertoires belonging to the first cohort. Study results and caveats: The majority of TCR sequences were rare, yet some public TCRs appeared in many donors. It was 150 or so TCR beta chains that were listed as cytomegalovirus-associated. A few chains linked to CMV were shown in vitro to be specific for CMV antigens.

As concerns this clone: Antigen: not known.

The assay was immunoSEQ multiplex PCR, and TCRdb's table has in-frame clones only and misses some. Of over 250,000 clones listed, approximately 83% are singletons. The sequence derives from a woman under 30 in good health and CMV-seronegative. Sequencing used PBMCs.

The CDR3 loop is CASSQDRGGASYNEQFF. DNA for the CDR3: TGCGCCAGCAGCCAAGATCGCGGGGGGGCGTCCTACAATGAGCAGTTCTTC. This chain connects TRBV4-3 to TRBJ2-1, with TRBD2 identical over 9 bases. CDR1 is LGHNA and CDR2 is YSLEER in the germline V gene. The length of the CDR3 is 17 residues. The V and J ends lost 0 bases and 1 base, in that order; junction bases with no gene match: 4.